This TCR beta chain was documented in a study of CD8+ T cells in alopecia areata. The overall study: It was 6 to 18 months of tofacitinib, and then there were 6 months off drug.

Germline V gene data show CDR1 as SQVTM and CDR2 as ANQGSEA. The V and J ends lost 4 bases and 4 bases respectively, with 7 bases between them. The CDR3 runs 11 residues. With respect to this clone: Its antigen is unidentified.

As part of sample collection, lesional scalp punch biopsies and peripheral blood were taken from alopecia areata patients. Sorting of CD4+ and CD8+ T cells was performed on PBMCs. Notes on the study in general: Tissue-resident alphabeta T cells belonging to normal skin likewise get sequenced within scalp specimens.

It was cDNA, reverse transcribed from extracted RNA, that served as the sequencing template. Repertoires were generated with immunoSEQ multiplex PCR, while TCRdb's copy carries only in-frame clones and drops some. This table has about 97,000 clones, 41% appearing once. The clonotype was recovered from a human donor with alopecia areata. Sample: CD4+ T cells sorted from blood. The chain combines TRBV29-1 with TRBJ1-1; D is ambiguous. CDR3 loop: CSVVVATEAFF. CDR3 nucleotide sequence: TGCAGCGTTGTTGTCGCCACTGAAGCTTTCTTT.